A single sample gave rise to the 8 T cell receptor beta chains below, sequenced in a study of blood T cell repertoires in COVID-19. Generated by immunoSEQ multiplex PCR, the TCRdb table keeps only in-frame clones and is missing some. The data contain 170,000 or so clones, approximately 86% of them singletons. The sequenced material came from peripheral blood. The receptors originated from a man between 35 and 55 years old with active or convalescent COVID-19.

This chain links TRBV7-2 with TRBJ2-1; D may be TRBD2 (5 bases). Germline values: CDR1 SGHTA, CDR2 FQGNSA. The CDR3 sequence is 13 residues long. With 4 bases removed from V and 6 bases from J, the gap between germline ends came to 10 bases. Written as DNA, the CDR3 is TGTGCCAGCAGCTACCCCGGGGTCAATGAGCAGTTCTTC. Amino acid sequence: CASSYPGVNEQFF.

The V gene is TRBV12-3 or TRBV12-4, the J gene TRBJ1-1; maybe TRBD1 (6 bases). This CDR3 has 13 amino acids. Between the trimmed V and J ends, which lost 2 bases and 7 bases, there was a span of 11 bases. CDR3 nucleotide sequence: TGTGCCAGCAGTTTACTAAGGACAGTTGAAGCTTTCTTT. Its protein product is CASSLLRTVEAFF.

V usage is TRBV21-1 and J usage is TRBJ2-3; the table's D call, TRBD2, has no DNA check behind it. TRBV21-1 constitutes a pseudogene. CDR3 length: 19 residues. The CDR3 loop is CASSRRGLAGTISTDTQYF. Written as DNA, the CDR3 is TGTGCCAGCAGCCGCCGCGGACTAGCGGGGACAATCAGCACAGATACGCAGTATTTT.

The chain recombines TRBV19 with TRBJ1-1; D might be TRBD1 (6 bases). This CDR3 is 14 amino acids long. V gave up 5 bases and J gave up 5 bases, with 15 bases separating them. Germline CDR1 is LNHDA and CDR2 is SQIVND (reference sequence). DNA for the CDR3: TGTGCCAGTAGTCAAGACAGGCGGCCTACTGAAGCTTTCTTT. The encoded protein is CASSQDRRPTEAFF. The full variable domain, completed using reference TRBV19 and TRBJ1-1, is DGGITQSPKYLFRKEGQNVTLSCEQNLNHDAMYWYRQDPGQGLRLIYYSQIVNDFQKGDIAEGYSVSREKKESFPLTVTSAQKNPTAFYLCASSQDRRPTEAFFGQGTRLTVV.

Here the CDR3 DNA reads TGCGCCAGCACCGGGAGGAACACCGGGGAGCTGTTTTTT. It codes for CASTGRNTGELFF. This rearrangement joins TRBV5-1 to TRBJ2-2; the D gene is possibly TRBD2 (6 bases). This CDR3 is built from 13 residues. CDR1 and CDR2 from the germline V gene are SGHRS and YFSETQ. V lost 6 bases and J lost 1, with 7 bases in between.

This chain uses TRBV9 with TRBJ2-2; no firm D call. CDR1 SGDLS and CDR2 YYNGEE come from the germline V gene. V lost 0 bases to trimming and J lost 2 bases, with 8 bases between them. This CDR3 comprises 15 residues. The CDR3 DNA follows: TGTGCCAGCAGCGTAGGTAGACTTAACACCGGGGAGCTGTTTTTT. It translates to CASSVGRLNTGELFF.

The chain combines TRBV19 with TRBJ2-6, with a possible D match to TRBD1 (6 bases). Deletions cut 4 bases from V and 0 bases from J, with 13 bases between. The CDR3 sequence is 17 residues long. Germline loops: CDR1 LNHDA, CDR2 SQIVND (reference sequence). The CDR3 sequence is CASSTQDSNSGANVLTF. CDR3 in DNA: TGTGCCAGTAGTACCCAGGACAGTAACTCTGGGGCCAACGTCCTGACTTTC.

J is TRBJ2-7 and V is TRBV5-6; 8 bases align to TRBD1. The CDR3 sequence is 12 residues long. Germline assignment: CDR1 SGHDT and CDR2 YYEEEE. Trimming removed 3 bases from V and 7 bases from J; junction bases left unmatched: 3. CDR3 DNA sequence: TGTGCCAGCAGCTGGGACAGGCGGGAGCAGTACTTC. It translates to CASSWDRREQYF.